These 8 T cell receptor beta chains share one sample of origin, sequenced in a study of technical replicates of blood from several donors. Produced via immunoSEQ multiplex PCR; TCRdb's table is partial and in-frame only. The table records 84,000 or so clones, 90% to 95% of them present only once. The sample consisted of T cells isolated from PBMCs. The receptors derive from a human donor in good health.

The genes are TRBV5-4 and TRBJ1-2; TRBD1 might be the D (6 bases). The V and J ends lost 2 bases and 5 bases respectively, with 7 bases between them. CDR3 length equals 12 residues. Germline V CDR1 and CDR2: SGHNT, YYREEE (reference sequence). CDR3: CASSFGQYGYTF. The DNA for the CDR3 is TGTGCCAGCAGCTTCGGACAGTATGGCTACACCTTC. The whole variable domain, filled in from reference TRBV5-4 and TRBJ1-2, reads ETGVTQSPTHLIKTRGQQVTLRCSSQSGHNTVSWYQQALGQGPQFIFQYYREEENGRGNFPPRFSGLQFPNYSSELNVNALELDDSALYLCASSFGQYGYTFGSGTRLTVV.

The chain links TRBV4-1 to TRBJ1-1; 8 bases line up with TRBD1. The length of the CDR3 is 17 residues. V trimming: 3 bases; J trimming: 5 bases; junction bases outside the gene matches: 14. Per the germline V gene, CDR1 is MGHRA and CDR2 is YSYEKL. CDR3 coding DNA: TGCGCCAGCAGCCACGGTTCCCAGACAGGGGTCAGGACTGAAGCTTTCTTT. Translation gives CASSHGSQTGVRTEAFF.

The V gene is TRBV30, the J gene TRBJ1-1, with no clear D. The length of the CDR3 is 12 residues. V was shortened by 5 bases and J by 3 bases, with 10 bases between the two germline ends. Per the germline V gene, CDR1 is GTSNPN and CDR2 is SVGIG (reference sequence). In DNA form, the CDR3 reads TGTGCCTGGGATCTGCGGTACACTGAAGCTTTCTTT. Translation gives CAWDLRYTEAFF.

The rearrangement uses TRBV10-2 and TRBJ1-6; TRBD1 matches 11 bases. Germline CDR1 is WSHSY and CDR2 is SAAADI. The CDR3 sequence is 14 residues long. With V trimmed by 7 bases and J by 7 bases, 3 bases remained unmatched. In nucleotides, the CDR3 is TGCGCCAGCATGGGACAGGGGGGGAATTCACCCCTCCACTTT. Amino acids: CASMGQGGNSPLHF.

V and J are TRBV13 and TRBJ2-4; D remains unclear. Germline V lookup: CDR1 PRHDT, CDR2 FYEKMQ (reference sequence). The V end was cut by 3 bases, the J end by 7 bases, with 10 bases between. The CDR3 runs 13 residues. The CDR3 nucleotides read TGTGCCAGCAGCTTTGGAACGAGGAACATTCAGTACTTC. It translates to CASSFGTRNIQYF.

The chain couples TRBV19 to TRBJ2-3, with D possibly being TRBD2 (5 bases). CDR1 is LNHDA, CDR2 SQIVND, per germline (reference sequence). CDR3 length: 17 residues. The V end lost 4 bases, the J end lost 1 base, and 18 bases lay between the germline ends. CDR3 amino acids: CASSTQRGSRRTDTQYF. The CDR3 DNA reads TGTGCCAGTAGTACCCAGAGAGGGTCCCGCCGCACAGATACGCAGTATTTT.

The CDR3 loop is CASSDPGDGYTF. The CDR3 DNA sequence: TGTGCCAGCAGTGACCCAGGGGATGGCTACACCTTC. This rearrangement joins TRBV6-1 to TRBJ1-2; D might be TRBD1 (6 bases). The CDR3 is 12 amino acids. V was shortened by 3 bases and J by 6 bases, with 8 bases between the two germline ends. Germline V gives CDR1 MNHNS, CDR2 SASEGT.

The CDR3 DNA follows: TGTGCCAGCTCACCACCTATTTTACGGCTCGGGGGCACAGATACGCAGTATTTT. Residues: CASSPPILRLGGTDTQYF. The chain joins TRBV18 to TRBJ2-3; tentatively, D is TRBD2 (5 bases). The CDR3 has 18 amino acids. V gave up 0 bases and J gave up 1 base, with 17 bases separating them. The V gene's germline CDR1 is KGHSH and CDR2 LQKENI.